This TCR beta chain was identified during a study of T-cell memory formation after mild COVID-19 (dated by TCRdb to the early 2020s). For the wider study: TCR sequence clusters from the two donors were largely donor specific. In two donors, T-cell clones that expanded and contracted after mild COVID-19 were followed by sequencing TCRalpha and TCRbeta repertoires longitudinally. Two young, previously healthy adult volunteers, one female and one male, were included in the cohort.

The paper as a whole reports these results and caveats: Contracting CD4+ clones turned up mainly in the CM and EM memory subsets, whereas EMRA was where CD8+ clones were enriched. Clones contracting from day 15 to 85 had balanced CD4/CD8 phenotypes, while a second wave expanding from day 15 to 37 was biased towards CD4+. SARS-CoV-2 specificity of the second-wave clones peaking on day 37 was not confirmed. Some responding clones were found in pre-infection memory, which suggests that pre-existing cross-reactive memory T cells took part in the SARS-CoV-2 response. The study included only a couple of mild cases, and larger cohorts that include severe cases with pre-infection samples were judged to be necessary.

Ficoll-Paque density gradient centrifugation was used to isolate PBMCs. The reads were generated on an Illumina NovaSeq 6000. Using 5'RACE with constant-segment primers, TCRalpha and TCRbeta cDNA libraries were constructed, with sample barcodes and unique molecular identifiers added in the process. Trizol reagent was used to extract RNA from every sample. Libraries were amplified in two PCR steps, with a second sample barcode and Illumina TruSeq adapters added in the second step. The libraries were sequenced on an Illumina NovaSeq using 2 x 150 bp paired-end reads. In the source study's methods: The reads were demultiplexed and collapsed into UMI-guided consensus sequences using migec v1.2.7. With mixcr v2.1.11, UMI consensuses were aligned to TRA and TRB V and J templates and assembled into clonotypes. Clonotypes were classified as expanded or contracted when called significant by both edgeR and NoisET, with noise models trained on biological replicates. For edgeR calls, the thresholds were a false discovery rate-adjusted p below 0.01 and a log2 fold-change of 1. As an exploratory analysis of dynamics, max-normalized trajectories of the 1000 most abundant clonotypes were examined with PCA combined with hierarchical clustering. The CD4 or CD8 phenotype of responding clones was assigned using the separately sequenced CD4+ and CD8+ repertoires. TCRdb cleaned the public reads at Q25 with fastp, built clones with MiXCR and kept in-frame beta chains. Records with the same CDR3 protein are collapsed into one entry carrying the most frequent genes and DNA. Clone size and V and J calls follow TCRdb, not the original study. This sample gives 350,000 to 500,000 distinct CDR3 sequences in total; approximately 19% of them show up just once. The ten largest clones take up 20% to 25% of the sample.

Concerning this clonotype itself: The target of this receptor is not known. Per-nucleotide qualities are absent, and no much larger clonotype sits a single base away.

CDR1 and CDR2 (KGHSY, FQNENV) derive from the germline V gene. The CDR3 contains 14 residues, cysteine and phenylalanine counted. Only the CDR3 DNA stays, 42 bases, in frame from base 1. The germline V end is reduced by 2 bases and the J end by 8 bases; junction bases left unmatched: 5. The chain was built from TRBV16 and TRBJ1-2, and 10 bases in between align with TRBD1. Sequences were obtained from PBMCs or a T cell subset sorted from them (not recorded which). This clonotype originated in a man between 18 and 35 years old who had mild COVID-19 (a few samples of this study predate the infection). The sample titles of this study are shuffled in the database, so cell type and time point are left out; the donor was told from shared clones. The DNA sequence is as follows: TGTGCCAGCAGCCAAAACCGGGACAGGGGAGGCTACACCTTC. Translated, this is CASSQNRDRGGYTF.